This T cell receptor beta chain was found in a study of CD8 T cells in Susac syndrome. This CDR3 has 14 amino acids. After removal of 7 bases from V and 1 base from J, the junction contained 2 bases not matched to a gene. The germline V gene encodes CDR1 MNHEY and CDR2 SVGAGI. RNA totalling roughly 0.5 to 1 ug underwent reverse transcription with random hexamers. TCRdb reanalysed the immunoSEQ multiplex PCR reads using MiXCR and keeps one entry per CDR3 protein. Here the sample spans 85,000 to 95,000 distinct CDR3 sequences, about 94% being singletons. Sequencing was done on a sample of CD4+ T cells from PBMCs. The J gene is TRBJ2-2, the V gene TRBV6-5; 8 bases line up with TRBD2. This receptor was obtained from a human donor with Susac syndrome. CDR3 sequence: CASTGGRNTGELFF. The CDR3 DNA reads TGTGCCAGCACGGGAGGGCGGAACACCGGGGAGCTGTTTTTT.